This T cell receptor beta chain derives from a study of cytomegalovirus exposure and HLA in healthy donors. Regarding this clone: Antigen specificity is unknown.

Notes on the study in general: Altogether, 164 TCR beta chains were recorded as cytomegalovirus-associated. Whilst most TCR sequences proved rare, a subset of public TCRs occurred across many donors.

CDR1 and CDR2 from the germline V gene are SGHTA and FQGTGA. There are 13 residues in the CDR3. Trimming cost V 3 bases and J 2 bases, with 7 bases left between them. TCRdb keeps only in-frame clones here, not all; method: immunoSEQ multiplex PCR. The sample includes over 150,000 clones, 65% to 90% of them seen just once. The donors were in the roughly 110-subject validation cohort; that cohort was separate from the approximately 730-subject first cohort. The clonotype was recovered from a woman aged 30 to 39 in good health and CMV-seropositive. The chain recombines TRBV7-3 with TRBJ1-1; D gene ambiguous. Source material: PBMCs. CDR3 in amino acids: CASSLALNTEAFF. CDR3 in DNA: TGTGCCAGCAGCTTGGCCTTAAACACTGAAGCTTTCTTT.